These 32 T cell receptor beta chains were sequenced from one sample in a study of OX40 agonist ivuxolimab in advanced cancers. Here immunoSEQ multiplex PCR was the method, and the copy in TCRdb shows in-frame clones only, minus some. The table records 28,000 or so clones, around nine tenths of them present only once. This specimen was CD4+ or CD8+ T cells sorted from blood, taken in a trial of the OX40 agonist ivuxolimab. These receptor sequences come from an adult with an advanced solid tumor such as melanoma, head and neck, liver or kidney cancer.

The rearrangement links TRBV4-3 to TRBJ2-5, with TRBD2 matching 12 bases. V shed 0 bases and J 1 base; nucleotides not matched to a gene: 9. Germline loops: CDR1 LGHNA, CDR2 YSLEER. The length of the CDR3 is 19 residues. The CDR3 is CASSQDFPVTSGGQETQYF. The CDR3 nucleotides are TGCGCCAGCAGCCAAGATTTTCCGGTGACTAGCGGGGGCCAAGAGACCCAGTACTTC.

The rearrangement joins TRBV27 to TRBJ2-3, with 8 bases lining up with TRBD1. Germline trimming cut 5 bases from V and 2 bases from J; bases unmatched to any gene: 3. This CDR3 is 14 amino acids long. Germline V lookup: CDR1 MNHEY, CDR2 SMNVEV (reference sequence). The CDR3 region has the DNA TGTGCCAGCAGTAGGGACAGGTTCACAGATACGCAGTATTTT. Encoded protein: CASSRDRFTDTQYF.

The chain is built from TRBV5-5 and TRBJ2-1, with D maybe TRBD2 (6 bases). The ends were cut back, 4 bases at V and 6 bases at J, with 11 bases in the middle. CDR3 length equals 13 residues. The germline CDR1 and CDR2 sequences are SGHKS and YYEKEE (reference sequence). The CDR3: CASSLWRANEQFF. The CDR3 DNA follows: TGTGCCAGCAGCCTATGGAGGGCCAATGAGCAGTTCTTC. Filled out from reference TRBV5-5 and TRBJ2-1, the complete variable domain reads DAGVTQSPTHLIKTRGQQVTLRCSPISGHKSVSWYQQVLGQGPQFIFQYYEKEERGRGNFPDRFSARQFPNYSSELNVNALLLGDSALYLCASSLWRANEQFFGPGTRLTVL.

The gene calls are TRBV4-3 and TRBJ1-4; 10 nucleotides align to TRBD1. Trimming at V came to 4 bases and at J to 4 bases, leaving 9 bases not matched to a gene. This CDR3 has 17 amino acids. From germline, CDR1 is LGHNA and CDR2 YSLEER. The CDR3 sequence is CASSPKTGGYNNEKLFF. The CDR3 bases are TGCGCCAGCAGCCCTAAGACAGGGGGCTATAATAATGAAAAACTGTTTTTT.

Written as DNA, the CDR3 is TGTGCCAGCAGCTCGGACAGAGAGCCTGCAGCTTTCTTT. Translated, it gives CASSSDREPAAFF. The gene calls are TRBV9 and TRBJ1-1; D is possibly TRBD1 (6 bases). This CDR3 is built from 13 residues. Germline CDR1 and CDR2: SGDLS and YYNGEE. V was trimmed by 4 bases and J by 10 bases, leaving 17 bases between them. The full variable domain, in which reference TRBV9 and TRBJ1-1 provide the parts outside the CDR3, is DSGVTQTPKHLITATGQRVTLRCSPRSGDLSVYWYQQSLDQGLQFLIQYYNGEERAKGNILERFSAQQFPDLHSELNLSSLELGDSALYFCASSSDREPAAFFGQGTRLTVV.

The J gene is TRBJ1-6, the V gene TRBV6-5; a weak D match, TRBD1 (5 bases). From germline, CDR1 is MNHEY and CDR2 SVGAGI. Trimming took off 0 bases at V and 9 bases at J, with 12 bases between the two ends. There are 15 residues in the CDR3. The CDR3 DNA sequence: TGTGCCAGCAGTTACTCGAACGGGGGAAGTTCACCCCTCCACTTT. This sequence encodes CASSYSNGGSSPLHF.

In nucleotides, the CDR3 is TGTGCCAGCAGCATAGGGCCGTTAGCAGCCTACGAGCAGTACTTC. It yields the protein CASSIGPLAAYEQYF. The chain recombines TRBV5-6 with TRBJ2-7, with no clear D. V was trimmed by 4 bases and J by 2 bases, leaving 16 bases between them. CDR1 and CDR2 from the germline V gene are SGHDT and YYEEEE. The CDR3 is made up of 15 amino acids.

The V and J genes are TRBV7-3 and TRBJ2-7; TRBD2 agrees at 7 bases. V lost 4 bases and J lost 5; bases outside the gene matches: 11. CDR3 length: 15 residues. Germline V gene data show CDR1 as SGHTA and CDR2 as FQGTGA. Here the CDR3 reads CASSSSGGSLDEQYF. The CDR3, as DNA: TGTGCCAGCAGCTCTAGCGGCGGGTCCCTCGACGAGCAGTACTTC.

The genes are TRBV7-9 and TRBJ2-3, with D unclear. The CDR3 consists of 14 residues. V was shortened by 11 bases and J by 0 bases, with 15 bases between the two germline ends. Germline V gene lookup returns CDR1 SEHNR and CDR2 FQNEAQ (reference sequence). The CDR3 sequence: CARRGESSTDTQYF. The DNA for the CDR3 is TGTGCCCGGCGTGGCGAAAGTAGCACAGATACGCAGTATTTT.

The V call is TRBV9, the J call TRBJ2-4; D uncertain. From germline, CDR1 is SGDLS and CDR2 YYNGEE. Deletions cut 0 bases from V and 0 bases from J, with 4 bases between. CDR3 length: 14 amino acids. Here the CDR3 reads CASSVGIAKNIQYF. DNA of the CDR3: TGTGCCAGCAGCGTAGGGATAGCCAAAAACATTCAGTACTTC.

This clone was recorded a few times. CDR3 DNA sequence: TGTGCCAGCAGCCATGTGACTAGCGGGGTCCTCAATGAGCAGTTCTTC. This sequence encodes CASSHVTSGVLNEQFF. V gene TRBV14 combines with J gene TRBJ2-1; 11 nucleotides align to TRBD2. CDR3 length: 16 amino acids. Germline CDR1 and CDR2: SGHDN and FVKESK. V shed 3 bases, J shed 6 bases, and the junction held 7 bases outside the gene matches.

The V call is TRBV5-1, the J call TRBJ1-2; 7 bases are shared with TRBD1. Germline CDR1 is SGHRS and CDR2 is YFSETQ. The V segment lost 3 bases and the J segment 5 bases; nucleotides outside the gene matches: 10. The CDR3 sequence is 15 residues long. The CDR3 sequence: CASSSTQRGPYGYTF. CDR3 nucleotide sequence: TGCGCCAGCAGCTCAACCCAAAGGGGGCCTTATGGCTACACCTTC. The complete variable domain, with remaining parts taken from reference TRBV5-1 and TRBJ1-2, reads KAGVTQTPRYLIKTRGQQVTLSCSPISGHRSVSWYQQTPGQGLQFLFEYFSETQRNKGNFPGRFSGRQFSNSRSEMNVSTLELGDSALYLCASSSTQRGPYGYTFGSGTRLTVV.

The chain has TRBV27 and TRBJ2-1; D may be TRBD2 (6 bases). Germline V CDR1 and CDR2: MNHEY, SMNVEV (reference sequence). This CDR3 contains 16 residues. Trimming cost V 5 bases and J 0 bases, with 14 bases left between them. The CDR3 here is CASSQELAYSYNEQFF. The CDR3 region has the DNA TGTGCCAGCAGTCAGGAGCTAGCGTACTCCTACAATGAGCAGTTCTTC.

The chain couples TRBV28 to TRBJ1-1; no firm D call. The germline CDR1 and CDR2 sequences are MDHEN and SYDVKM. The CDR3 consists of 14 residues. The ends were cut back, 5 bases at V and 5 bases at J, with 15 bases in the middle. This chain's CDR3 is CASSLTNSRTEAFF. CDR3 in DNA: TGTGCCAGCAGTCTTACGAATTCCAGGACTGAAGCTTTCTTT.

The rearrangement links TRBV30 to TRBJ1-1; D not resolved. V lost 2 bases and J lost 0, with 10 bases in between. This CDR3 has 14 residues. The V gene's germline CDR1 is GTSNPN and CDR2 SVGIG (reference sequence). CDR3 region: CAWSWWGMNTEAFF. The CDR3 DNA is TGTGCCTGGAGTTGGTGGGGAATGAACACTGAAGCTTTCTTT.

A single count supports this clone. The genes are TRBV19 and TRBJ2-6; maybe TRBD1 (6 bases). In germline, CDR1 is LNHDA, CDR2 SQIVND (reference sequence). V shed 10 bases and J shed 4 bases, with 17 bases lying between them. This CDR3 has 15 amino acids. The CDR3 protein is CATKLTGPGANVLTF. CDR3 nucleotide sequence: TGTGCCACTAAACTTACAGGGCCCGGGGCCAACGTCCTGACTTTC.

The chain recombines TRBV28 with TRBJ2-1, with TRBD2 matching 15 bases. The V segment lost 3 bases and the J segment 0 bases; nucleotides outside the gene matches: 12. The CDR3 covers 21 residues. Per germline, CDR1 MDHEN and CDR2 SYDVKM. This CDR3 is CASSFSLGLAGGTSSYNEQFF. DNA for the CDR3: TGTGCCAGCAGTTTTTCCCTCGGACTAGCGGGAGGGACGAGCTCCTACAATGAGCAGTTCTTC.

This sequence joins TRBV2 and TRBJ2-3; the D gene could be TRBD1 or TRBD2 (5 bases each). This CDR3 is built from 13 residues. The germline V and J ends were trimmed by 8 bases and 6 bases, with 15 bases remaining between them. The V gene's germline CDR1 is SNHLY and CDR2 FYNNEI. DNA for the CDR3: TGTGCCAGCCTTGCCGGGGACGTCGATACGCAGTATTTT. Encoded protein: CASLAGDVDTQYF.

The rearrangement links TRBV7-9 to TRBJ2-1; 15 positions agree with TRBD2. This CDR3 contains 16 residues. The trim removed 6 bases at V and 7 bases at J, leaving 7 bases unmatched. Germline CDR1 and CDR2: SEHNR and FQNEAQ (reference sequence). This CDR3 is CASSLGTSGGRNEQFF. The DNA of the CDR3 is TGTGCCAGCAGTCTGGGGACTAGCGGGGGGCGGAATGAGCAGTTCTTC.

The CDR3: CASSSDRGPFYEQYF. Written as DNA, the CDR3 is TGTGCCAGCAGCTCGGACAGGGGCCCCTTCTACGAGCAGTACTTC. This chain joins TRBV7-2 and TRBJ2-7; 9 nucleotides agree with TRBD1. CDR1 and CDR2 (germline): SGHTA, FQGNSA. V trimming: 4 bases; J trimming: 3 bases; junction bases outside the gene matches: 7. The length of the CDR3 is 15 residues.

The chain links TRBV28 to TRBJ2-7; a weak D match, TRBD2 (7 bases). The ends were cut back, 3 bases at V and 4 bases at J, with 22 bases in the middle. This CDR3 has 17 residues. In germline, CDR1 is MDHEN, CDR2 SYDVKM. The CDR3 protein is CASSLEGHLGGPYEQYF. The CDR3 bases are TGTGCCAGCAGTTTGGAGGGACATCTCGGGGGGCCATACGAGCAGTACTTC.

Only a few counts were recorded for this clone. V gene TRBV6-5 combines with J gene TRBJ2-7; 7 bases agree with TRBD1. J gave up 2 bases and V 0 bases, and 7 bases lay outside the gene matches. The germline gives CDR1 MNHEY, CDR2 SVGAGI. The length of the CDR3 is 16 residues. This chain's CDR3 is CASSYSIGTEAYEQYF. For the CDR3, the DNA is TGTGCCAGCAGTTACTCGATTGGGACAGAAGCCTACGAGCAGTACTTC.

J is TRBJ2-1 and V is TRBV5-1, with 10 bases fitting TRBD2. Germline CDR1 SGHRS, CDR2 YFSETQ. Trimming took 2 bases from V and 8 from J; bases not matched to a gene: 10. The CDR3 extends over 16 amino acids. The chain's CDR3 is CASSFGVAGGYYEQFF. CDR3 sequence (DNA): TGCGCCAGCAGCTTTGGGGTAGCGGGAGGATATTATGAGCAGTTCTTC.

The chain joins TRBV18 to TRBJ1-5, with D unclear. The germline CDR1 and CDR2 sequences are KGHSH and LQKENI. The CDR3 consists of 13 residues. The V end was cut by 6 bases, the J end by 5 bases, with 11 bases between. The CDR3 sequence is CASSGVKDQPQHF. The CDR3 region has the DNA TGTGCCAGCTCCGGAGTAAAGGATCAGCCCCAGCATTTT.

CDR3 residues: CAISDRPGTEAYNEQFF. The CDR3 DNA reads as TGTGCCATCAGTGATAGACCCGGGACGGAGGCATACAATGAGCAGTTCTTC. This chain links TRBV10-3 with TRBJ2-1, with D perhaps being TRBD1 or TRBD2 (5 bases each). Trimming stripped 3 bases from V and 4 bases from J, with 19 bases between. CDR3 length: 17 residues. Germline V gene lookup returns CDR1 ENHRY and CDR2 SYGVKD.

The chain carries TRBV7-2 and TRBJ2-2; D might be TRBD1 or TRBD2, each matching 6 bases. Trimming cost V 3 bases and J 1 base, with 9 bases left between them. This CDR3 is 15 amino acids long. Germline assignment: CDR1 SGHTA and CDR2 FQGNSA. This CDR3 reads CASSFEGGNTGELFF. The CDR3 DNA reads TGTGCCAGCAGCTTTGAGGGGGGGAACACCGGGGAGCTGTTTTTT.

The V gene is TRBV28, the J gene TRBJ2-7, with 7 bases fitting TRBD2. The CDR3 contains 15 residues. The germline CDR1 and CDR2 sequences are MDHEN and SYDVKM. J lost 7 bases, V lost 3 bases, and 12 bases had no gene match. CDR3 nucleotides: TGTGCCAGCAGTTTTAATCGGGGGGAAAGTTTTGAGCAGTACTTC. Translation gives CASSFNRGESFEQYF. Together with reference TRBV28 and TRBJ2-7, the CDR3 gives the full variable domain: DVKVTQSSRYLVKRTGEKVFLECVQDMDHENMFWYRQDPGLGLRLIYFSYDVKMKEKGDIPEGYSVSREKKERFSLILESASTNQTSMYLCASSFNRGESFEQYFGPGTRLTVT.

This rearrangement joins TRBV4-1 to TRBJ1-1; TRBD1 agrees at 8 bases. The germline V gene encodes CDR1 MGHRA and CDR2 YSYEKL. This CDR3 comprises 15 residues. Unmatched junction bases numbered 2, after V lost 0 bases and J lost 2 bases. The CDR3 loop is CASSQDQGANTEAFF. CDR3 nucleotides: TGCGCCAGCAGCCAAGACCAGGGGGCTAACACTGAAGCTTTCTTT.

The chain is built from TRBV9 and TRBJ2-5; 11 nucleotides align to TRBD2. The CDR3 covers 15 residues. The germline CDR1 and CDR2 sequences are SGDLS and YYNGEE. V shed 6 bases, J shed 7 bases, and the junction held 11 bases outside the gene matches. Here the CDR3 reads CASTRGTSGPGTQYF. The CDR3 bases are TGTGCCAGCACCCGAGGGACTAGCGGTCCGGGGACCCAGTACTTC. Full variable domain (remainder filled in from reference TRBV9 and TRBJ2-5): DSGVTQTPKHLITATGQRVTLRCSPRSGDLSVYWYQQSLDQGLQFLIQYYNGEERAKGNILERFSAQQFPDLHSELNLSSLELGDSALYFCASTRGTSGPGTQYFGPGTRLLVL.

This chain joins TRBV2 and TRBJ2-3; D not resolved. The V end lost 2 bases, the J end lost 3 bases, and 12 bases lay between the germline ends. Germline CDR1 is SNHLY and CDR2 is FYNNEI. The CDR3 length is 15 residues. The CDR3 DNA reads as TGTGCCAGCAGTGAACCACAGTTTTTGACAGATACGCAGTATTTT. It is translated as CASSEPQFLTDTQYF.

DNA of the CDR3: TGTGCCAGCAAAAGACAGGGCATAAGCTCTGGAAACACCATATATTTT. Translation gives CASKRQGISSGNTIYF. The rearrangement uses TRBV5-6 and TRBJ1-3; 7 positions match TRBD1. Losses at the gene ends were 6 bases for V and 0 bases for J; bases not matched to a gene: 9. Per the germline V gene, CDR1 is SGHDT and CDR2 is YYEEEE. The CDR3 sequence is 16 residues long.

For this clone: Within the sample, other DNA sequences also encode this same CDR3. The gene calls are TRBV18 and TRBJ2-5; 8 bases line up with TRBD2. There are 15 residues in the CDR3. Germline trimming cut 0 bases from V and 4 bases from J; bases unmatched to any gene: 4. Germline-derived CDR1 and CDR2 are KGHSH and LQKENI. CDR3 sequence: CASSPPGSGGETQYF. For the CDR3, the DNA is TGTGCCAGCTCACCACCGGGGAGCGGGGGAGAGACCCAGTACTTC.